The clone carrying this T cell receptor (beta chain) was found a few times. What it binds is unknown. Time point: patch test 2, 6 weeks after DPC sensitization. Noted treatment: therapeutic diphenylcyclopropenone sensitization with weekly scalp DPC. Individual cDNA molecules had unique molecular identifiers attached to them by the library. Using its own MiXCR run on the RACE reads, TCRdb lists one record per CDR3 protein. Among over 130,000 distinct CDR3 sequences listed, 12% were seen once. These data belong to a study of human T cells and chemical hapten exposure. Background on the study: Yields of TCR per sample differed, chiefly owing to small differences in pooled library volume.

Study-level points and caveats: Sensitization with DPC brought no change to TCRs above 1 in 1000 in frequency. Healthy individuals' immune responses may differ from those of donors, who had alopecia.

This specimen consisted of whole blood, obtained in connection with sensitization to the hapten diphenylcyclopropenone (DPC). The TCR was taken from a woman between 45 and 65 years old with alopecia areata. Some clones in this sample may be carry-over from other donors' samples.

The CDR3 loop reads CASSLARLAAAGGANVLTF. In DNA, the CDR3 is TGTGCCAGCAGCTTAGCGCGTTTGGCAGCGGCTGGAGGGGCCAACGTCCTGACTTTC. This chain connects TRBV7-6 to TRBJ2-6; a weak D match, TRBD2 (5 bases). V was trimmed by 0 bases and J by 4 bases, leaving 19 bases between them. Germline V lookup: CDR1 SGHVS, CDR2 FNYEAQ. CDR3 length: 19 residues.